One sample yielded the 14 T cell receptor beta chains listed below, sequenced in a study of blood T cell repertoires in COVID-19. Sequenced by immunoSEQ multiplex PCR; TCRdb stores in-frame clones only, minus some. The data show about 67,000 clones, with about four fifths seen just once and roughly 6.3% held by the top ten. Material: peripheral blood. These receptors were obtained from a woman aged 55-70 years with acute or convalescent COVID-19.

The genes are TRBV7-8 and TRBJ2-2; D may be TRBD2 (6 bases). V was cut by 5 bases and J by 8 bases, with 12 bases left in between. The germline V gene encodes CDR1 SGHVS and CDR2 FQNEAQ. The CDR3 loop spans 13 amino acids. The CDR3 DNA follows: TGTGCCAGCAGCCAGTGGGGGGAGGGGGAGCTGTTTTTT. Translated, it gives CASSQWGEGELFF.

In this sample, this clone turned up once. The V call is TRBV5-1, the J call TRBJ2-1; TRBD2 agrees at 15 bases. The CDR3 is 16 amino acids. The ends lost 4 bases at V and 3 bases at J; junction bases unmatched: 2. CDR1 SGHRS and CDR2 YFSETQ come from the germline V gene. This chain's CDR3 is CASSPGLAGGYNEQFF. The CDR3 DNA reads TGCGCCAGCAGCCCGGGACTAGCGGGGGGCTACAATGAGCAGTTCTTC. The full variable domain, in which reference TRBV5-1 and TRBJ2-1 provide the parts outside the CDR3, is KAGVTQTPRYLIKTRGQQVTLSCSPISGHRSVSWYQQTPGQGLQFLFEYFSETQRNKGNFPGRFSGRQFSNSRSEMNVSTLELGDSALYLCASSPGLAGGYNEQFFGPGTRLTVL.

This CDR3 reads CASSYGRTGVYNEQFF. The CDR3 DNA follows: TGTGCCAGCAGTTACGGTAGGACAGGGGTTTACAATGAGCAGTTCTTC. The chain employs TRBV6-5 and TRBJ2-1; TRBD1 agrees at 9 bases. The V gene's germline CDR1 is MNHEY and CDR2 SVGAGI. This CDR3 has 16 residues. The ends lost 2 bases at V and 4 bases at J; junction bases unmatched: 6.

The V gene is TRBV6-5, the J gene TRBJ1-1, with D possibly matching TRBD1 (5 bases). The CDR3 loop spans 14 amino acids. Germline CDR1 MNHEY, CDR2 SVGAGI. V was pared by 7 bases and J by 0 bases, with 12 bases between. Here the CDR3 reads CASTITGLNTEAFF. CDR3 nucleotide sequence: TGTGCCAGCACCATAACAGGATTGAACACTGAAGCTTTCTTT.

Here the CDR3 reads CASSYAGSTDTQYF. In nucleotides, the CDR3 is TGTGCCAGCAGTTACGCGGGCAGCACAGATACGCAGTATTTT. The chain recombines TRBV6-5 with TRBJ2-3; weak D call: TRBD2 (5 bases). The germline CDR1 and CDR2 sequences are MNHEY and SVGAGI. This CDR3 spans 14 amino acids. The germline V and J ends were trimmed by 2 bases and 0 bases, with 6 bases remaining between them.

The rearrangement joins TRBV18 to TRBJ2-5; TRBD2 matches at 8 bases. Germline CDR1 is KGHSH and CDR2 is LQKENI. The CDR3 extends over 18 amino acids. J gave up 3 bases and V 2 bases, and 14 bases lay outside the gene matches. The CDR3 region is CASSPSLGVGTREETQYF. In DNA form, the CDR3 reads TGTGCCAGCTCACCAAGTCTCGGTGTAGGGACTAGGGAAGAGACCCAGTACTTC.

The chain is built from TRBV5-6 and TRBJ1-2, with TRBD1 matching over 8 bases. CDR3 length equals 14 residues. Trimming at V came to 7 bases and at J to 3 bases, leaving 8 bases not matched to a gene. The V gene's germline CDR1 is SGHDT and CDR2 YYEEEE. This CDR3 reads CASVPGQVDYGYTF. In DNA, the CDR3 is TGTGCCAGCGTCCCGGGACAGGTCGACTATGGCTACACCTTC.

The genes are TRBV18 and TRBJ1-2, with D tentatively TRBD1 (6 bases). The CDR3 runs to 14 residues. V shed 1 base and J shed 2 bases, with 8 bases lying between them. The V gene's germline CDR1 is KGHSH and CDR2 LQKENI. DNA for the CDR3: TGTGCCAGCTCACCACGACAGGTCAACTATGGCTACACCTTC. This codes for CASSPRQVNYGYTF.

This sequence joins TRBV18 and TRBJ1-2; D possibly corresponds to TRBD1 (5 bases). The CDR3 totals 14 residues. CDR1 and CDR2 from the germline V gene are KGHSH and LQKENI. V shed 4 bases and J shed 4 bases, with 13 bases lying between them. Written as DNA, the CDR3 is TGTGCCAGCTCACTTGGGGACTCCCTCTATGGCTACACCTTC. It specifies CASSLGDSLYGYTF.

The chain combines TRBV4-1 with TRBJ2-7, with 7 bases matching TRBD1. This CDR3 contains 14 residues. Trimming removed 5 bases from V and 4 bases from J; junction bases left unmatched: 8. The germline V gene encodes CDR1 MGHRA and CDR2 YSYEKL. The CDR3 region is CASSYTGTAYEQYF. The CDR3 DNA is TGCGCCAGCAGCTACACCGGGACAGCATACGAGCAGTACTTC.

This chain joins TRBV27 and TRBJ2-1, with 9 nucleotides matching TRBD1. The CDR3 is made up of 15 amino acids. The V gene's germline CDR1 is MNHEY and CDR2 SMNVEV (reference sequence). V shed 6 bases, J shed 8 bases, and the junction held 11 bases outside the gene matches. The CDR3 here is CASSLPGQGGDEQFF. The CDR3 DNA reads as TGTGCCAGCAGCCTTCCGGGACAGGGCGGCGATGAGCAGTTCTTC.

The chain employs TRBV5-1 and TRBJ2-5, with D possibly matching TRBD1 (8 bases). Per germline, CDR1 SGHRS and CDR2 YFSETQ. CDR3 size: 15 residues. V was shortened by 1 base and J by 5 bases, with 15 bases between the two germline ends. CDR3 nucleotides: TGCGCCAGCAGCTTGAATACAGGGGGAGGGGAGACCCAGTACTTC. This encodes CASSLNTGGGETQYF.

CDR3 sequence reads: CASITSGRVVGGYTF. DNA for the CDR3: TGTGCCAGCATCACCTCAGGGAGGGTGGTCGGTGGCTACACCTTC. V and J are TRBV7-8 and TRBJ1-2; a possible D gene is TRBD1 (5 bases). The CDR3 length is 15 residues. Trimming removed 7 bases at V and 7 bases at J, with 22 bases between. The V gene's germline CDR1 is SGHVS and CDR2 FQNEAQ. Full variable domain (missing parts from reference TRBV7-8 and TRBJ1-2): GAGVSQSPRYKVAKRGQDVALRCDPISGHVSLFWYQQALGQGPEFLTYFQNEAQLDKSGLPSDRFFAERPEGSVSTLKIQRTQQEDSAVYLCASITSGRVVGGYTFGSGTRLTVV.

This chain uses TRBV11-1 with TRBJ2-1; the D is unclear. This CDR3 comprises 16 residues. Trimming stripped 6 bases from V and 2 bases from J, with 17 bases between. In germline, CDR1 is SGHAT, CDR2 FQDESV (reference sequence). CDR3 in DNA: TGTGCCAGCAGTATGGGCCCCCTCTCAACCTACAATGAGCAGTTCTTC. Protein: CASSMGPLSTYNEQFF.